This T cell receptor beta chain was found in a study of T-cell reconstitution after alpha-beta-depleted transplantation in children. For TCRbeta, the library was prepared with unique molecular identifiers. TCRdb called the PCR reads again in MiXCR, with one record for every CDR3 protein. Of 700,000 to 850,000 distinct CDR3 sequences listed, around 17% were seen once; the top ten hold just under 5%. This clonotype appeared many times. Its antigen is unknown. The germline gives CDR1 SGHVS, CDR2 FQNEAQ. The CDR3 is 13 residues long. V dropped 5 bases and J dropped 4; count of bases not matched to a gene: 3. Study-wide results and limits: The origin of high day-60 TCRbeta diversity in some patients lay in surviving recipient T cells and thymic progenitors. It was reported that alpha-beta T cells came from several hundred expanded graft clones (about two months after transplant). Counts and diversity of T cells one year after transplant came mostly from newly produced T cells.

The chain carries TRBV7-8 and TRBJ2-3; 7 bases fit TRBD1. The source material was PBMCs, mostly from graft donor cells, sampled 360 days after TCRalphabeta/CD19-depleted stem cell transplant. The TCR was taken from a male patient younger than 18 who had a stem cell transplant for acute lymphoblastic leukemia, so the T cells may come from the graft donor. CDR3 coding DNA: TGTGCCAGCAGCCGGGACAGCCCAGATACGCAGTATTTT. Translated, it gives CASSRDSPDTQYF. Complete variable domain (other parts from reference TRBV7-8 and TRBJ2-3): GAGVSQSPRYKVAKRGQDVALRCDPISGHVSLFWYQQALGQGPEFLTYFQNEAQLDKSGLPSDRFFAERPEGSVSTLKIQRTQQEDSAVYLCASSRDSPDTQYFGPGTRLTVL.